The subject of this entry is one T cell receptor beta chain. The source of the sample is a study of cytomegalovirus exposure and HLA in healthy donors. The length of the CDR3 is 14 residues. Germline-derived CDR1 and CDR2 are SGHVS and FNYEAQ. Trimming pared 0 bases from V and 9 bases from J, leaving 12 bases between. Data came from immunoSEQ multiplex PCR; TCRdb stores just in-frame clones and leaves some out. Among roughly 50,000 clones listed, 93% were seen once. This rearrangement joins TRBV7-6 to TRBJ2-1; TRBD1 might be the D (6 bases). Sequencing used PBMCs. The receptor comes from a woman between 18 and 29 years old in good health and CMV-seropositive. CDR3 loop: CASSLAGTGSEQFF. The CDR3 DNA sequence: TGTGCCAGCAGCTTAGCGGGAACAGGGAGTGAGCAGTTCTTC.